The rows below give T cell receptor beta chains drawn from one sample of a study of cytotoxic CD8 clonotypes in ibrutinib-treated CLL. Using immunoSEQ multiplex PCR, the repertoire was profiled, and TCRdb retains in-frame clones only, with some absent. Altogether around 330,000 clones are present, 60% to 80% being singletons, with the ten largest covering roughly 6%. This material consisted of PBMCs, taken after 36 months of ibrutinib treatment. These receptors were taken from a human donor with chronic lymphocytic leukemia. Both conserved end residues are part of each CDR3. Each record gives: J gene, clone size, V gene, D gene, CDR3 DNA, CDR3 protein. A D gene is named only where the DNA matches it firmly. The listing skips clone size in some rows; elsewhere it reads once, few, many or a size class.

TRBJ2-7 | - | TRBV15 | - | TGTGCCACCAGCAACCGAGACAGGCCGATGCTGTACTTC | CATSNRDRPMLYF
TRBJ2-3 | - | TRBV15 | TRBD2 | TGTGCCACCAGCAGGCTAGCGGGGGCCGGGGATACGCAGTATTTT | CATSRLAGAGDTQYF
TRBJ1-4 | - | TRBV7-2 | TRBD1 | TGTGCCAGCAGCTCACTTGGGACAGGGTATGAAAAACTGTTTTTT | CASSSLGTGYEKLFF
TRBJ2-7 | - | TRBV2 | - | TGTGCCAGCAGAGTCAGGCAGGCGATGTACGAGCAGTACTTC | CASRVRQAMYEQYF
TRBJ1-3 | - | TRBV5-1 | - | TGCGCCAGCAGCTTGGCGGCGTCTGGAAACACCATATATTTT | CASSLAASGNTIYF
TRBJ2-7 | - | TRBV6-1 | TRBD2 | TGTGCCAGCAGTGCGCGGGAGACCTACTCCTACGAGCAGTACTTC | CASSARETYSYEQYF
TRBJ1-2 | few | TRBV4-1 | TRBD1 | TGCGCCAGCAGCCAAGCCCTAGGACAGGGTGGCACCTTC | CASSQALGQGGTF
TRBJ2-1 | few | TRBV11-2 | TRBD2 | TGTGCCAGCAGCTTGGGACTAGCGGGGTACAATGAGCAGTTCTTC | CASSLGLAGYNEQFF
TRBJ2-4 | - | TRBV2 | TRBD2 | TGTGCCAGCAGTGCGACTAGCGGTTTAGCCAAAAACATTCAGTACTTC | CASSATSGLAKNIQYF
TRBJ1-2 | - | TRBV28 | - | TGTGCCAGCAGTTTGGGGCAGCGTGGGTATGGCTACACCTTC | CASSLGQRGYGYTF
TRBJ1-6 | - | TRBV2 | - | TGTGCCAGCAGGGCCTTTGGCCCACCCCTCCACTTT | CASRAFGPPLHF
TRBJ2-3 | - | TRBV11-3 | - | TGTGCCAGCAGCTTAGGGGGGGAGGATACGCAGTATTTT | CASSLGGEDTQYF
TRBJ2-1 | - | TRBV11-2 | - | TGTGCCAGCAGCTTAGATACCAGCTGGGATGAGCAGTTCTTC | CASSLDTSWDEQFF
TRBJ1-2 | - | TRBV5-1 | TRBD1 | TGCGCCAGCAAGGGACAGGGGGCGTTAAATTATGGCTACACCTTC | CASKGQGALNYGYTF
TRBJ2-7 | - | TRBV19 | - | TGTGCCAGTAGTATACACTCTATATCGTCACGCTACGAGCAGTACTTC | CASSIHSISSRYEQYF
TRBJ2-1 | - | TRBV2 | - | TGTGCCTCAAAAGGAACAGCTCTGGCCAATGAGCAGTTCTTC | CASKGTALANEQFF
TRBJ2-2 | few | TRBV23-1 | - | TGCGCCAGCAGTCCAGGGTCCGGCGGGGAGCTGTTTTTT | CASSPGSGGELFF
TRBJ2-5 | - | TRBV6-5 | - | TGTGCCAGCAGTTCACAGGGTACGGAGACCCAGTACTTC | CASSSQGTETQYF
TRBJ1-1 | - | TRBV4-1 | - | TGCGCCAGCAGCCAGGGGGCGCGAGGCACTGAAGCTTTCTTT | CASSQGARGTEAFF
TRBJ2-7 | - | TRBV4-1 | - | TGCGCCAGCAGCCCCCCCCGGGACTCCTCGTACCGGGAGCAGTACTTC | CASSPPRDSSYREQYF
TRBJ2-3 | - | TRBV5-1 | TRBD1 | TGCGCCAGCAGGTGGACAGGGGCAGATACGCAGTATTTT | CASRWTGADTQYF
TRBJ1-5 | - | TRBV19 | - | TGTGCCAGTAGTATAGAGGGGGATCTTAGCAATCAGCCCCAGCATTTT | CASSIEGDLSNQPQHF
TRBJ2-7 | - | TRBV5-6 | TRBD1 | TGTGCCAGCAGCTTGGACGGTGGACAGGGACAAAGGAGGGGGCAGTACTTC | CASSLDGGQGQRRGQYF
TRBJ1-2 | - | TRBV9 | - | TGTGCCAGCAGCGTTGATGCCGGGACGTATTATGGCTACACCTTC | CASSVDAGTYYGYTF
TRBJ1-2 | - | TRBV6-5 | - | TGTGCCAGCAGTTACGGGACATCCCACTTCTATGGCTACACCTTC | CASSYGTSHFYGYTF
TRBJ1-2 | - | TRBV11-2 | TRBD1 | TGTGCCAGCAGCTTAATGGGACAGGGATCCTATGGCTACACCTTC | CASSLMGQGSYGYTF
TRBJ1-2 | - | TRBV7-2 | TRBD1 | TGTGCCAGCAGCTCCGGGACAGGGTATCGGAACTATGGCTACACCTTC | CASSSGTGYRNYGYTF
TRBJ1-2 | - | TRBV9 | TRBD1 | TGTGCCAGCAGCGTAGGGGACAGTGACTATGGCTACACCTTC | CASSVGDSDYGYTF
TRBJ2-1 | - | TRBV28 | TRBD1 | TGTGCCAGCAGGTCTGGCGAGGGGGCTGTTGATGAGCAGTTCTTC | CASRSGEGAVDEQFF
TRBJ2-7 | - | TRBV9 | - | TGTGCCAGCAGCCGACAGGTAGCCTACGAGCAGTACTTC | CASSRQVAYEQYF
TRBJ2-7 | - | TRBV27 | - | TGTGCCAGCAGTAGCCCTCCCTACTACGAGCAGTACTTC | CASSSPPYYEQYF
TRBJ2-7 | - | TRBV6-6 | - | TGTGCCAGCAGACAGTACATGGTCTCCTACGAGCAGTACTTC | CASRQYMVSYEQYF
TRBJ2-7 | - | TRBV6-5 | - | TGTGCCAGCAGGCAGGACCCCGCGGCTTACGAGCAGTACTTC | CASRQDPAAYEQYF
TRBJ1-5 | - | TRBV5-6 | - | TGTGCCAGCAGCTTAGGCAAGAATCAGCCCCAGCATTTT | CASSLGKNQPQHF
TRBJ1-3 | once | TRBV7-2 | - | TGTGCCAGCAGCTTAGCCGCCACGAGCTCTGGAAACACCATATATTTT | CASSLAATSSGNTIYF
TRBJ1-2 | - | TRBV29-1 | TRBD1 | TGCAGCGTTCAAATCGCAGGGGGGCCCCGAAGGGGCTACACCTTC | CSVQIAGGPRRGYTF
TRBJ1-2 | - | TRBV6-1 | - | TGTGCCAGCCGGGAGGGGTACTATGGCTACACCTTC | CASREGYYGYTF
TRBJ2-2 | - | TRBV5-6 | - | TGTGCCAGCGGCCTGAGGAACACCGGGGAGCTGTTTTTT | CASGLRNTGELFF
TRBJ2-1 | - | TRBV7-8 | TRBD2 | TGTGCCAGCAGCTTAGCGCGGGCTAGCGGGAGCGCATATAGCTCCTACAATGAGCAGTTCTTC | CASSLARASGSAYSSYNEQFF
TRBJ2-7 | - | TRBV7-2 | TRBD2 | TGTGCCAGCAGCCCTCTAGCGGGCCGAGCCTACGAGCAGTACTTC | CASSPLAGRAYEQYF
TRBJ2-3 | - | TRBV6-6 | - | TGTGCCAGCAGTTACTACGTGAGCACAGATACGCAGTATTTT | CASSYYVSTDTQYF
TRBJ1-1 | - | TRBV15 | - | TGTGCCACCAGCAGAGATGGTGGTGAAGCTTTCTTT | CATSRDGGEAFF
TRBJ2-3 | few | TRBV5-4 | TRBD2 | TGTGCCAGCCATTCGGGGGGGCTTTCAGATACGCAGTATTTT | CASHSGGLSDTQYF
TRBJ2-1 | few | TRBV5-1 | - | TGCGCCAGCAGCTTGACGGGGCTGCCGCCAAGTGAGCAGTTCTTC | CASSLTGLPPSEQFF
TRBJ1-1 | - | TRBV7-6 | TRBD1 | TGTGCCAGCAGCCCACCGACAGGGGGGAACACTGAAGCTTTCTTT | CASSPPTGGNTEAFF
TRBJ2-7 | - | TRBV28 | - | TGTGCCAGCAGGTTTCTATCGGAGGCGACAGGTGCTACCTACGAGCAGTACTTC | CASRFLSEATGATYEQYF